These T cell receptor beta chains were read from a single sample in a study of siplizumab effects on memory and regulatory T cells. TCRdb's copy holds only in-frame clones and misses some; the assay was immunoSEQ multiplex PCR. Here the sample spans roughly 100,000 clones, about 93% being singletons. Sample: CD4+ T cells sorted from blood. These receptors all stem from a human donor in good health. Both conserved end residues are part of each CDR3. The order of the fields is J gene, V gene, D gene, clone size, CDR3 protein, CDR3 DNA. D genes are given only for firm matches. The size of a clone is reported for some rows only, either as once, few or many, or as a class for expanded clones.

J: TRBJ1-2
V: TRBV2
D: NA
size: NA
CDR3: CASSEFGLNYGYTF
DNA: TGTGCCAGCAGTGAATTTGGACTTAACTATGGCTACACCTTC

J: TRBJ1-6
V: TRBV11-2
D: TRBD1
size: NA
CDR3: CASSLVVTGGNSPLHF
DNA: TGTGCCAGCAGCTTAGTCGTGACAGGGGGCAATTCACCCCTCCACTTT

J: TRBJ2-3
V: TRBV5-4
D: NA
size: NA
CDR3: CASTTGTPSDTQYF
DNA: TGTGCCAGCACCACTGGGACGCCGTCAGATACGCAGTATTTT

J: TRBJ1-2
V: TRBV6-1
D: NA
size: once
CDR3: CATNPRNGHRYGYTF
DNA: TGTGCCACCAATCCTCGCAACGGACACCGATATGGCTACACCTTC

J: TRBJ1-4
V: TRBV5-1
D: NA
size: NA
CDR3: CASRGPGEKLFF
DNA: TGCGCCAGCAGAGGTCCGGGGGAAAAACTGTTTTTT

J: TRBJ1-1
V: TRBV5-1
D: NA
size: once
CDR3: CASSWDVNTEAFF
DNA: TGCGCCAGCAGCTGGGATGTTAACACTGAAGCTTTCTTT

J: TRBJ1-4
V: TRBV15
D: TRBD1
size: NA
CDR3: CATSKGRTGGNEKLFF
DNA: TGTGCCACCAGCAAGGGAAGGACAGGTGGTAATGAAAAACTGTTTTTT

J: TRBJ2-4
V: TRBV5-6
D: NA
size: NA
CDR3: CASSFQGNNIQYF
DNA: TGTGCCAGCAGCTTCCAGGGGAACAACATTCAGTACTTC

J: TRBJ1-2
V: TRBV7-2
D: NA
size: once
CDR3: CASSLFGAAVNYGYTF
DNA: TGTGCCAGCAGCTTATTCGGGGCCGCCGTTAACTATGGCTACACCTTC

J: TRBJ2-6
V: TRBV9
D: TRBD2
size: NA
CDR3: CASSVAFGRAGANVLTF
DNA: TGTGCCAGCAGCGTAGCTTTTGGGAGGGCTGGGGCCAACGTCCTGACTTTC

J: TRBJ1-1
V: TRBV19
D: NA
size: NA
CDR3: CASSKPEAFF
DNA: TGTGCCAGTAGTAAGCCTGAAGCTTTCTTT

J: TRBJ1-2
V: TRBV19
D: NA
size: NA
CDR3: CAGRTGPMGYTF
DNA: TGTGCCGGTCGCACAGGGCCTATGGGCTACACCTTC

J: TRBJ1-2
V: TRBV7-2
D: TRBD1
size: NA
CDR3: CASSPRGGTAYGYTF
DNA: TGTGCCAGCAGCCCACGAGGCGGGACAGCGTATGGCTACACCTTC

J: TRBJ2-3
V: TRBV10-1
D: TRBD1
size: once
CDR3: CASSDLDRATDTQYF
DNA: TGCGCCAGCAGTGACCTCGACAGGGCCACAGATACGCAGTATTTT